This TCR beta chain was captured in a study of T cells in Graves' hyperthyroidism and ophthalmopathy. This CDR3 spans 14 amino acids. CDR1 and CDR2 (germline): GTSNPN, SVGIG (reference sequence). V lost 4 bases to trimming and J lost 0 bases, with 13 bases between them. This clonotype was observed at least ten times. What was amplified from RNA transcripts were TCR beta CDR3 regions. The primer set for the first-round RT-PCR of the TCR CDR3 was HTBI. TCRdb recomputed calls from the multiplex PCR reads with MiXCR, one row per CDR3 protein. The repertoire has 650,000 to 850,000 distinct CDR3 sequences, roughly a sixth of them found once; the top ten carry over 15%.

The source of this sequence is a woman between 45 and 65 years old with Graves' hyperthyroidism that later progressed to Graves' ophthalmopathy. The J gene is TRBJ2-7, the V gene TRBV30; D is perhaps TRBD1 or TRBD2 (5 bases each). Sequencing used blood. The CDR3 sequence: CAWNEWGSSYEQYF. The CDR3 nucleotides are TGTGCCTGGAACGAGTGGGGGAGCTCCTACGAGCAGTACTTC.